This T cell receptor beta chain is drawn from a study of CD8+ T cells in alopecia areata. Study details: Those treated were given oral tofacitinib at 5 to 10 mg twice daily. Study results and limitations: Scalp lesions, especially in alopecia totalis/universalis, had higher clonality than normal scalp.

Extraction and reverse transcription of RNA yielded cDNA as the sequencing template. Libraries were prepared by immunoSEQ multiplex PCR; TCRdb keeps only in-frame clonotypes and omits some of them. This table holds about 200,000 clones, about three fifths found once. As to treatment: oral pan-JAK inhibitor, 5-10 mg twice daily. This clone has only a few counts. Antigen: not known. The TCR sequence derives from a human donor with alopecia areata. This specimen consisted of CD4+ T cells sorted from blood, obtained at week 24, from a patient treated with tofacitinib.

The CDR3 sequence is CASSPGQGGYEQYF. The CDR3 nucleotides are TGCGCCAGCAGCCCAGGACAGGGAGGCTACGAGCAGTACTTC. The chain combines TRBV4-3 with TRBJ2-7, with TRBD1 matching over 8 bases. Germline V gene sequence: CDR1 LGHNA, CDR2 YSLEER. Germline trimming cut 4 bases from V and 3 bases from J; bases unmatched to any gene: 5. The CDR3 is 14 amino acids.